One and the same sample provided the 28 T cell receptor beta chains below, sequenced in a study of T cell repertoires in urothelial bladder cancer. Repertoires were generated with immunoSEQ multiplex PCR, while TCRdb's copy carries only in-frame clones and drops some. The top ten clones hold 8.9% of a sample with under 15,000 clones, 60% to 75% of them seen once. The sample consisted of tumor-infiltrating cells from bladder cancer. Every receptor here comes from a human donor with urothelial carcinoma.

The chain recombines TRBV19 with TRBJ1-5; 7 positions agree with TRBD1. The CDR3 sequence is 17 residues long. V gave up 6 bases and J gave up 5 bases; unmatched junction bases: 16. The germline CDR1 and CDR2 sequences are LNHDA and SQIVND (reference sequence). Here the CDR3 reads CASSSERDRDFYQPQHF. DNA for the CDR3: TGTGCCAGTAGCAGCGAGAGAGACAGGGATTTTTATCAGCCCCAGCATTTT. The variable domain in full, completed from reference TRBV19 and TRBJ1-5, reads DGGITQSPKYLFRKEGQNVTLSCEQNLNHDAMYWYRQDPGQGLRLIYYSQIVNDFQKGDIAEGYSVSREKKESFPLTVTSAQKNPTAFYLCASSSERDRDFYQPQHFGDGTRLSIL.

With respect to this clone: Other DNA sequences from this sample encode an identical CDR3 as well. The CDR3 coding sequence is TGCAGCGTTGAAGAGGGCGGGGCGAACACCGGGGAGCTGTTTTTT. Protein sequence: CSVEEGGANTGELFF. The genes are TRBV29-1 and TRBJ2-2, with D perhaps matching TRBD2 (6 bases). CDR3 length: 15 residues. V was cut by 0 bases and J by 0 bases, with 8 bases left in between. Germline CDR1 SQVTM, CDR2 ANQGSEA.

The rearrangement uses TRBV4-1 and TRBJ2-3; TRBD2 aligns across 9 bases. CDR1 is MGHRA, CDR2 YSYEKL, per germline. After removal of 0 bases from V and 4 bases from J, the junction contained 5 bases not matched to a gene. The CDR3 has 16 amino acids. The CDR3 DNA reads TGCGCCAGCAGCCAAGAGCCGGGACTAGCTGCAGATACGCAGTATTTT. This translates into CASSQEPGLAADTQYF.

The rearrangement joins TRBV7-3 to TRBJ1-2; D is uncertain. From germline, CDR1 is SGHTA and CDR2 FQGTGA. V was shortened by 5 bases and J by 0 bases, with 13 bases between the two germline ends. The CDR3 has 15 residues. The CDR3, as DNA: TGTGCCAGCAGCCCCCACCCCACGGCTAACTATGGCTACACCTTC. Translated: CASSPHPTANYGYTF.

The CDR3 is CASSFRARARSYEQYF. The DNA for the CDR3 is TGTGCCAGCAGCTTCCGAGCGAGGGCACGCTCCTACGAGCAGTACTTC. V is TRBV5-4 and J is TRBJ2-7, with D maybe TRBD2 (5 bases). Trimming removed 2 bases from V and 0 bases from J, with 15 bases in between. The CDR3 runs to 16 residues. Germline V lookup: CDR1 SGHNT, CDR2 YYREEE (reference sequence).

CDR3 residues: CAWSVGLSTDTQYF. DNA of the CDR3: TGTGCCTGGAGTGTAGGCTTAAGCACAGATACGCAGTATTTT. The rearrangement joins TRBV30 to TRBJ2-3, with D hard to call. Trimming removed 0 bases from V and 0 bases from J, with 7 bases in between. Germline CDR1 reads GTSNPN; CDR2 reads SVGIG (reference sequence). The CDR3 is 14 amino acids.

The chain uses TRBV4-2 and TRBJ1-5; unclear D gene. The CDR3 contains 15 residues. V shed 4 bases and J shed 4 bases, with 14 bases lying between them. In germline, CDR1 is LGHNA, CDR2 YNFKEQ. CDR3: CASSPGPLSNQPQHF. The CDR3 nucleotides read TGTGCCAGCAGCCCCGGACCCCTCTCGAATCAGCCCCAGCATTTT.

In its sample, this clone was seen a few times. This chain's CDR3 is CASSLTGNGKQYV. As DNA, the CDR3 is TGTGCCAGCAGTCTGACGGGCAATGGGAAGCAGTACGTC. The chain links TRBV6-6 to TRBJ2-7; D is unresolved. Germline-derived CDR1 and CDR2 are MNHNY and SVGAGI (reference sequence). The CDR3 consists of 13 residues. Trimming left V 5 bases short and J 8 bases short, with 16 bases between.

The V and J genes are TRBV7-3 and TRBJ2-3, with 8 nucleotides matching TRBD2. Losses at the gene ends were 0 bases for V and 2 bases for J; bases not matched to a gene: 19. Germline loops: CDR1 SGHTA, CDR2 FQGTGA. The CDR3 consists of 21 residues. This chain's CDR3 is CASSLTPSGGPFPLDTDTQYF. The CDR3 DNA sequence: TGTGCCAGCAGCTTAACCCCCAGCGGGGGACCTTTCCCCTTAGACACAGATACGCAGTATTTT. The full variable domain, rest sourced from reference TRBV7-3 and TRBJ2-3, is GAGVSQTPSNKVTEKGKYVELRCDPISGHTALYWYRQSLGQGPEFLIYFQGTGAADDSGLPNDRFFAVRPEGSVSTLKIQRTERGDSAVYLCASSLTPSGGPFPLDTDTQYFGPGTRLTVL.

The genes are TRBV10-2 and TRBJ1-5; the D is unclear. The CDR3 has 15 residues. Trimming shortened V by 3 bases and J by 0 bases, and 9 bases separated the two germline ends. Germline V gives CDR1 WSHSY, CDR2 SAAADI. CDR3 DNA: TGCGCCAGCAGTGAAAGTGAGATTAGCAATCAGCCCCAGCATTTT. Its protein is CASSESEISNQPQHF.

This chain joins TRBV19 and TRBJ2-7, with 13 bases fitting TRBD2. Germline V gene data show CDR1 as LNHDA and CDR2 as SQIVND (reference sequence). The CDR3 is 15 amino acids. With V trimmed by 5 bases and J by 2 bases, 3 bases remained unmatched. The CDR3 nucleotides are TGTGCCAGTAGTCCAGGGACTAGCGGGGCCTACGAGCAGTACGTC. The encoded protein is CASSPGTSGAYEQYV.

This clone turned up a few times. CDR3 nucleotide sequence: TGTGCCAGCAGCGTAGGATCGCTGGGAGCGAACACTGAAGCTTTCTTT. Translation gives CASSVGSLGANTEAFF. J is TRBJ1-1 and V is TRBV9; D call uncertain. CDR1 and CDR2 (germline): SGDLS, YYNGEE. CDR3 length: 16 amino acids. Trimming removed 0 bases at V and 1 base at J, with 13 bases between.

With respect to this clone: This sample also contains other DNA sequences that code for the same CDR3. This chain links TRBV7-3 with TRBJ2-5, with a weak D call TRBD1 (5 bases). The CDR3 length is 13 residues. CDR1 and CDR2 from the germline V gene are SGHTA and FQGTGA. With 0 bases removed from V and 4 bases from J, the gap between germline ends came to 6 bases. The DNA for the CDR3 is TGTGCCAGCAGCTTAACTGGGGCAGAGACCCAGTACTTC. This translates into CASSLTGAETQYF.

The J gene is TRBJ2-1, the V gene TRBV7-2, with D perhaps being TRBD1 or TRBD2 (5 bases each). The CDR3 runs to 11 residues. CDR1 SGHTA and CDR2 FQGNSA come from the germline V gene. V was shortened by 11 bases and J by 8 bases, with 13 bases between the two germline ends. This chain's CDR3 is CAQGTGDEQFF. Here the CDR3 DNA reads TGTGCCCAAGGGACGGGTGATGAGCAGTTCTTC.

The rearrangement uses TRBV5-1 and TRBJ2-1, with unresolved D. This CDR3 spans 16 amino acids. Germline V gives CDR1 SGHRS, CDR2 YFSETQ. Trimming removed 6 bases from V and 2 bases from J, with 18 bases in between. CDR3 residues: CASKDISGQAYNEQFF. CDR3 DNA sequence: TGCGCCAGCAAAGACATTTCCGGGCAAGCCTACAATGAGCAGTTCTTC.

V and J are TRBV5-6 and TRBJ1-5; a possible D gene is TRBD1 (5 bases). The CDR3 loop spans 13 amino acids. Germline assignment: CDR1 SGHDT and CDR2 YYEEEE. Trimming took off 2 bases at V and 7 bases at J, with 10 bases between the two ends. CDR3 protein: CASSFSGWQPQHF. As DNA, the CDR3 is TGTGCCAGCAGCTTTTCAGGGTGGCAGCCCCAGCATTTT.

V usage is TRBV6-6 and J usage is TRBJ1-5, with unresolved D. The germline gives CDR1 MNHNY, CDR2 SVGAGI (reference sequence). Trimming stripped 5 bases from V and 0 bases from J, with 11 bases between. The CDR3 loop spans 15 amino acids. Here the CDR3 reads CASSANLGSNQPQHF. CDR3 bases: TGTGCCAGCAGTGCAAACTTGGGTAGCAATCAGCCCCAGCATTTT.

This clone was counted only a few times. V is TRBV30 and J is TRBJ1-5; D is unclear. From germline, CDR1 is GTSNPN and CDR2 SVGIG (reference sequence). The CDR3 spans 13 residues. The V end lost 0 bases, the J end lost 3 bases, and 6 bases lay between the germline ends. DNA of the CDR3: TGTGCCTGGAGTGTGGCAGTCAATCAGCCCCAGCATTTT. Its protein is CAWSVAVNQPQHF.

V gene TRBV27 combines with J gene TRBJ2-1; possibly TRBD1 or TRBD2 for D (5 bases each). The CDR3 length is 12 residues. V lost 2 bases and J lost 12, with 11 bases in between. Germline V lookup: CDR1 MNHEY, CDR2 SMNVEV (reference sequence). Written as DNA, the CDR3 is TGTGCCAGCAGTTTACCACTAGGGGTGCAGTTCTTC. This translates into CASSLPLGVQFF.

V is TRBV19 and J is TRBJ1-3; D is unclear. V was shortened by 6 bases and J by 0 bases, with 6 bases between the two germline ends. From germline, CDR1 is LNHDA and CDR2 SQIVND (reference sequence). The CDR3 extends over 13 amino acids. CDR3 DNA sequence: TGTGCCAGTAGGTACCTCTCTGGAAACACCATATATTTT. This encodes CASRYLSGNTIYF.

The CDR3 DNA is TGTGCCAGCGCCCCCCGTTGGGGGGATGAGCAGTACTTC. Protein sequence: CASAPRWGDEQYF. This chain joins TRBV27 and TRBJ2-7, with D possibly TRBD2 on 6 matching bases. Trimming removed 8 bases from V and 7 bases from J, with 18 bases in between. The germline V gene encodes CDR1 MNHEY and CDR2 SMNVEV (reference sequence). The CDR3 length is 13 residues.

This sequence joins TRBV2 and TRBJ2-3, with D perhaps TRBD2 (7 bases). With 7 bases removed from V and 2 bases from J, the gap between germline ends came to 16 bases. The CDR3 has 15 residues. The germline V gene encodes CDR1 SNHLY and CDR2 FYNNEI. The DNA for the CDR3 is TGTGCCAGCAATGGGGGGGCCCTATTCACAGATACGCAGTATTTT. This gives the protein CASNGGALFTDTQYF.

This clone rates as large (0.1 to 1%). This chain connects TRBV27 to TRBJ2-1, with D possibly matching TRBD1 (6 bases). Deletions cut 2 bases from V and 0 bases from J, with 8 bases between. CDR1 is MNHEY, CDR2 SMNVEV, per germline (reference sequence). The CDR3 loop spans 15 amino acids. CDR3 residues: CASSLGGSSYNEQFF. Here the CDR3 DNA reads TGTGCCAGCAGTTTAGGGGGCAGCTCCTACAATGAGCAGTTCTTC.

This clone is large (0.1 to 1%) within its sample. This chain links TRBV7-2 with TRBJ2-1, with 9 bases aligning to TRBD1. Trimming at V came to 4 bases and at J to 6 bases, leaving 7 bases not matched to a gene. The CDR3 contains 15 residues. CDR1 and CDR2 (germline): SGHTA, FQGNSA. For the CDR3, the DNA is TGTGCCAGCAGCTACCGGACAGGGGTGGGCAATGAGCAGTTCTTC. Translated, it gives CASSYRTGVGNEQFF.

This chain uses TRBV11-2 with TRBJ1-4, with D perhaps matching TRBD1 (6 bases). Trimming cost V 3 bases and J 0 bases, with 11 bases left between them. CDR1 is SGHAT and CDR2 is FQNNGV in the germline V gene. This CDR3 has 16 amino acids. The CDR3 DNA sequence: TGTGCCAGCAGCTTGAGGGGACAAACAACTAATGAAAAACTGTTTTTT. This sequence encodes CASSLRGQTTNEKLFF.

The chain is built from TRBV9 and TRBJ1-2, with 12 bases lining up with TRBD1. V lost 2 bases, J lost 4 bases, and 6 bases stayed unmatched. The germline V gene has CDR1 SGDLS and CDR2 YYNGEE. CDR3 length: 16 residues. Written as DNA, the CDR3 is TGTGCCAGCAGCGTCGGGACAGGGGGCGAAGGCTATGGCTACACCTTC. As protein: CASSVGTGGEGYGYTF.

This sequence joins TRBV27 and TRBJ1-2, with 7 bases fitting TRBD1. The germline CDR1 and CDR2 sequences are MNHEY and SMNVEV (reference sequence). The CDR3 is 13 amino acids. J was trimmed by 8 bases and V by 4 bases; bases with no gene match: 7. DNA for the CDR3: TGTGCCAGCAGTTCGGGACAGTTGAGAGGCTACACCTTC. This gives the protein CASSSGQLRGYTF.

V gene TRBV19 combines with J gene TRBJ2-7; weak D call: TRBD1 (6 bases). CDR1 is LNHDA, CDR2 SQIVND, per germline (reference sequence). The V end was cut by 3 bases, the J end by 2 bases, with 14 bases between. This CDR3 spans 15 amino acids. CDR3 DNA: TGTGCCAGTAGTATCAACGCCAGGGGAGCCTACGAGCAGTACTTC. Translating gives CASSINARGAYEQYF.